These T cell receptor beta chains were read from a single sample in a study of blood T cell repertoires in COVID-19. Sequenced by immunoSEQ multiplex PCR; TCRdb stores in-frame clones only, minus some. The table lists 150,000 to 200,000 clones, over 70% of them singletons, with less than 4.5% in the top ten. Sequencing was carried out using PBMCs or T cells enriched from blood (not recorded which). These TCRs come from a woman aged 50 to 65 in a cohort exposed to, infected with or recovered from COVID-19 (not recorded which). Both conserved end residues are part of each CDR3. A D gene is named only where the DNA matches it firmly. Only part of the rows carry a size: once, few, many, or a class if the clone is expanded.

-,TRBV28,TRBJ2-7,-,TGTGCCAGCAGTTTATGGGACACATCCTACGAGCAGTACTTC,CASSLWDTSYEQYF
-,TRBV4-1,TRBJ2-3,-,TGCGCCAGCAGCCCCACCCCCACAAAATCCACAGATACGCAGTATTTT,CASSPTPTKSTDTQYF
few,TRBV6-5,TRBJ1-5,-,TGTGCCAGCTCGAGGGCGCGCGGTCAGCCCCAGCATTTT,CASSRARGQPQHF
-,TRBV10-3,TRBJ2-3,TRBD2,TGTGCCGCCGCCGGGACTAGCGGGTCCACAGATACGCAGTATTTT,CAAAGTSGSTDTQYF
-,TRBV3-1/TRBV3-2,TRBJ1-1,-,TGTGCCAGCAGCCAAGATTTACAGGACACTGAAGCTTTCTTT,CASSQDLQDTEAFF
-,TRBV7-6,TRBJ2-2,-,TGTGCCAGCAGCTTAGCGCGGGGTTCCACCGGGGAGCTGTTTTTT,CASSLARGSTGELFF
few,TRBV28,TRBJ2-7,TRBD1,TGTGCCAGCATCCCGGACAGGGTAACCTACGAGCAGTACTTC,CASIPDRVTYEQYF
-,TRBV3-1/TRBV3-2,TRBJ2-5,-,TGTGCCAGCAGCCACACTCTACCTCCAGGGACCCAGTACTTC,CASSHTLPPGTQYF
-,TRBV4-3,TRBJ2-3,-,TGCGCCAGCAGCCAAACTAGGCCGACAGATACGCAGTATTTT,CASSQTRPTDTQYF
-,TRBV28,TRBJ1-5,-,TGTGCCAGCAGTTCTTTAAGAGAATATAGCAATCAGCCCCAGCATTTT,CASSSLREYSNQPQHF
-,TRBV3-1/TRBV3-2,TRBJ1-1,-,TGTGCCAGCAGCCAACAGGGGTTTGGTGAAGCTTTCTTT,CASSQQGFGEAFF
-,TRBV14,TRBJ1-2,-,TGTGCCAGCAGCCAAGAATCCCTCCCGTCGGGCTATGGCTACACCTTC,CASSQESLPSGYGYTF
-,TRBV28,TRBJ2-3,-,TGTGCCAGCAGTATCAAAGATACGCAGTATTTT,CASSIKDTQYF
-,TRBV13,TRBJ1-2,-,TGTGCCAGCAGTCAAAGTGCGGGGGCCCGGCGGGCTAACTATGGCTACACCTTC,CASSQSAGARRANYGYTF
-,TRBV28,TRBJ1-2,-,TGTGCCAGCAGTTTACAATCGGGGGGGACGTACTACACCTTC,CASSLQSGGTYYTF
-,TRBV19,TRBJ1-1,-,TGTGCCAGTAGTATCTTCCAGGGCATGAACACTGAAGCTTTCTTT,CASSIFQGMNTEAFF
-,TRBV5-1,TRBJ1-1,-,TGCGCCAGCAGCTTGTCGGGGGGCTCAATGAACACTGAAGCTTTCTTT,CASSLSGGSMNTEAFF
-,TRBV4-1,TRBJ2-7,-,TGCGCCAGCAGCCTAGGGAGCTGGGGTGACGAGCAGTACTTC,CASSLGSWGDEQYF
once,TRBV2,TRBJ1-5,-,TGTGCCAGCAGGGCTTTTCGGCAGGGGCCCCAGCATTTT,CASRAFRQGPQHF
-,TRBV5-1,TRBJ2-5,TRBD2,TGCGCCAGCAGCTTGGTCGGGACTACTACTGGGCAAGAGACCCAGTACTTC,CASSLVGTTTGQETQYF
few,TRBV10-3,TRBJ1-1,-,TGTGCCATCAGTGATAGGGGATGGAACACTGAAGCTTTCTTT,CAISDRGWNTEAFF
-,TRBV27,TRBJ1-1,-,TGTGCCAGCAGCCCAAGGGGGACTGAAGCTTTCTTT,CASSPRGTEAFF
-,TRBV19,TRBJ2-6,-,TGTGCCAGTAGTATCGACAGTTCTGGGGCCAACGTCCTGACTTTC,CASSIDSSGANVLTF
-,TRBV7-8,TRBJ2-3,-,TGTGCCAGCAGCTTAGCGCTCACCTACGGGGGAGATACGCAGTATTTT,CASSLALTYGGDTQYF
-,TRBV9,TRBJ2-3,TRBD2,TGTGCCAGCACGGGACTAGCGACAGATACGCAGTATTTT,CASTGLATDTQYF
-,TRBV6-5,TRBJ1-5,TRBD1,TGTGCCAGCAGTCTGACAGGGTCTAGGCAGCCCCAGCATTTT,CASSLTGSRQPQHF